The 26 T cell receptor beta chains below all came from one sample that was sequenced in a study of blood T cell repertoires in COVID-19. Sequencing was performed with immunoSEQ multiplex PCR; in TCRdb, only in-frame clones are kept and a portion is missing. This sample has about 180,000 clones, with approximately 90% found just once. The sequencing sample was made of peripheral blood. These receptors were obtained from a man between 50 and 59 years old with acute or convalescent COVID-19.

The V call is TRBV28, the J call TRBJ2-7, with a tentative D call TRBD2 (7 bases). This CDR3 is 14 amino acids long. The V and J ends lost 7 bases and 6 bases respectively, with 19 bases between them. Germline CDR1 MDHEN, CDR2 SYDVKM. CDR3 sequence (DNA): TGTGCCAGCAATAACAGGGTGGGGGGGTTCGAGCAGTACTTC. This sequence encodes CASNNRVGGFEQYF.

The rearrangement uses TRBV11-2 and TRBJ2-7; a possible D gene is TRBD1 (6 bases). CDR3 size: 13 residues. Trimming pared 2 bases from V and 6 bases from J, leaving 11 bases between. Germline values: CDR1 SGHAT, CDR2 FQNNGV. The CDR3 is CASSLTGRSEQYF. The DNA for the CDR3 is TGTGCCAGCAGCTTAACAGGGAGAAGCGAGCAGTACTTC.

The chain employs TRBV6-5 and TRBJ2-2; D is unclear. The CDR3 totals 13 residues. The germline V gene encodes CDR1 MNHEY and CDR2 SVGAGI. The germline V and J ends were trimmed by 5 bases and 5 bases, with 9 bases remaining between them. The CDR3 DNA is TGTGCCAGCAGTCCACACCGAACCGGGGAGCTGTTTTTT. Its protein product is CASSPHRTGELFF.

This clone was recorded only once. The chain combines TRBV5-8 with TRBJ1-4, with D possibly TRBD1 on 6 matching bases. This CDR3 spans 14 amino acids. V gave up 5 bases and J gave up 7 bases, with 15 bases separating them. Germline V gives CDR1 SGHTS, CDR2 YDEGEE. The CDR3 region is CASRFYREGEKLFF. DNA of the CDR3: TGTGCCAGCAGGTTCTACAGGGAGGGTGAAAAACTGTTTTTT.

V gene TRBV4-1 combines with J gene TRBJ1-3, with 7 bases aligning to TRBD1. This CDR3 is built from 17 residues. CDR1 and CDR2 (germline): MGHRA, YSYEKL. V was clipped by 4 bases and J by 0 bases; unmatched bases: 9. CDR3 amino acids: CASSPLPGQTSGNTIYF. Written as DNA, the CDR3 is TGCGCCAGCAGCCCCCTACCGGGACAGACCTCTGGAAACACCATATATTTT.

The rearrangement uses TRBV18 and TRBJ2-5; 10 bases fit TRBD1. With V trimmed by 1 base and J by 2 bases, 1 base remained unmatched. CDR3 length equals 15 residues. CDR1 is KGHSH, CDR2 LQKENI, per germline. CDR3 sequence: CASSPRTGGQETQYF. The DNA for the CDR3 is TGTGCCAGCTCACCACGGACAGGGGGACAAGAGACCCAGTACTTC. Looking up the rest from reference TRBV18 and TRBJ2-5 gives the full variable domain: NAGVMQNPRHLVRRRGQEARLRCSPMKGHSHVYWYRQLPEEGLKFMVYLQKENIIDESGMPKERFSAEFPKEGPSILRIQQVVRGDSAAYFCASSPRTGGQETQYFGPGTRLLVL.

This clone was detected once. The rearrangement links TRBV29-1 to TRBJ2-3; no firm D call. Trimming took off 2 bases at V and 0 bases at J, with 6 bases between the two ends. Germline CDR1 and CDR2: SQVTM and ANQGSEA. The CDR3 has 13 residues. CDR3 loop: CSVEFQSTDTQYF. CDR3 DNA sequence: TGCAGCGTTGAATTCCAGAGCACAGATACGCAGTATTTT.

The chain couples TRBV7-9 to TRBJ2-7, with 8 bases identical to TRBD2. The length of the CDR3 is 16 residues. The trim removed 1 base at V and 5 bases at J, leaving 10 bases unmatched. CDR1 and CDR2 (germline): SEHNR, FQNEAQ (reference sequence). CDR3 coding DNA: TGTGCCAGCAGCTTAGGGGACTATGCGGGAGGCGACGAGCAGTACTTC. Its translation: CASSLGDYAGGDEQYF. Full variable domain (outside the CDR3, taken from reference TRBV7-9 and TRBJ2-7): DTGVSQNPRHKITKRGQNVTFRCDPISEHNRLYWYRQTLGQGPEFLTYFQNEAQLEKSRLLSDRFSAERPKGSFSTLEIQRTEQGDSAMYLCASSLGDYAGGDEQYFGPGTRLTVT.

The chain links TRBV27 to TRBJ2-7, with 12 bases lining up with TRBD1. The trim removed 2 bases at V and 3 bases at J, leaving 2 bases unmatched. Germline V lookup: CDR1 MNHEY, CDR2 SMNVEV (reference sequence). The CDR3 covers 15 residues. In DNA, the CDR3 is TGTGCCAGCAGTTTAGGGACAGGGGGCCTCTACGAGCAGTACTTC. It is translated as CASSLGTGGLYEQYF.

The chain carries TRBV28 and TRBJ2-7; D gene uncertain. The CDR3 has 11 amino acids. V shed 4 bases and J shed 3 bases, with 4 bases lying between them. Germline CDR1 reads MDHEN; CDR2 reads SYDVKM. The CDR3 sequence is CASSSGYEQYV. Written as DNA, the CDR3 is TGTGCCAGCAGTTCAGGCTACGAGCAGTACGTC.

The rearrangement uses TRBV7-9 and TRBJ2-3, with 8 bases lining up with TRBD2. The CDR3 sequence is 15 residues long. From germline, CDR1 is SEHNR and CDR2 FQNEAQ (reference sequence). After removal of 3 bases from V and 4 bases from J, the junction contained 6 bases not matched to a gene. For the CDR3, the DNA is TGTGCCAGCAGCTTTCCAAGCGGGAGTGCAGATACGCAGTATTTT. Its translation: CASSFPSGSADTQYF.

J is TRBJ1-2 and V is TRBV10-2; 7 bases align to TRBD1. After removal of 0 bases from V and 4 bases from J, the junction contained 5 bases not matched to a gene. CDR3 size: 15 residues. CDR1 and CDR2 (germline): WSHSY, SAAADI. DNA for the CDR3: TGCGCCAGCAGTGAGTCTGGGGCAGGGGGCTATGGCTACACCTTC. This gives the protein CASSESGAGGYGYTF.

CDR3 in DNA: TGTGCCTGGAGTCGAGGACAGGGAGGATATGGCTACACCTTC. Protein sequence: CAWSRGQGGYGYTF. This sequence joins TRBV30 and TRBJ1-2, with 8 bases matching TRBD1. CDR3 size: 14 residues. V lost 2 bases and J lost 5; bases outside the gene matches: 7. Germline V gives CDR1 GTSNPN, CDR2 SVGIG (reference sequence).

The chain combines TRBV5-8 with TRBJ2-4; a weak D match, TRBD2 (6 bases). CDR1 is SGHTS and CDR2 is YDEGEE in the germline V gene. This CDR3 is built from 14 residues. Trimming shortened V by 3 bases and J by 1 base, and 8 bases separated the two germline ends. Written as DNA, the CDR3 is TGTGCCAGCAGCTCCAGCGGGGCCAAAAACATTCAGTACTTC. As protein: CASSSSGAKNIQYF.

This chain links TRBV5-8 with TRBJ2-2, with 13 bases that match TRBD2. The CDR3 runs to 17 residues. With V trimmed by 4 bases and J by 3 bases, 6 bases remained unmatched. Germline V CDR1 and CDR2: SGHTS, YDEGEE. The CDR3 DNA sequence: TGTGCCAGCAGCCAGACTAGCGGGGGGCCATACACCGGGGAGCTGTTTTTT. It encodes CASSQTSGGPYTGELFF.

V and J are TRBV23-1 and TRBJ2-7; 11 nucleotides align to TRBD1. TRBV23-1 is flagged as an ORF with uncertain function. The trim removed 0 bases at V and 0 bases at J, leaving 7 bases unmatched. The CDR3 loop spans 18 amino acids. This CDR3 is CASSQSSVGTGGSYEQYV. DNA for the CDR3: TGCGCCAGCAGTCAATCATCGGTGGGGACAGGGGGCTCCTACGAGCAGTACGTC.

Here the CDR3 DNA reads TGTGCCAGCAGCCGAGGGGGTACTCCCAATCAGCCCCAGCATTTT. It yields the protein CASSRGGTPNQPQHF. This chain uses TRBV28 with TRBJ1-5, with a weak D call TRBD1 (6 bases). The CDR3 consists of 15 residues. V was clipped by 6 bases and J by 3 bases, with 15 bases between them. Germline CDR1 is MDHEN and CDR2 is SYDVKM. The complete variable domain, with remaining parts taken from reference TRBV28 and TRBJ1-5, reads DVKVTQSSRYLVKRTGEKVFLECVQDMDHENMFWYRQDPGLGLRLIYFSYDVKMKEKGDIPEGYSVSREKKERFSLILESASTNQTSMYLCASSRGGTPNQPQHFGDGTRLSIL.

The V call is TRBV18, the J call TRBJ2-2; TRBD1 matches 8 bases. Trimming cost V 6 bases and J 1 base; bases outside gene matches: 4. CDR3 length: 15 residues. Germline V gene lookup returns CDR1 KGHSH and CDR2 LQKENI. CDR3 DNA: TGTGCCAGCTCCCTTGGGACAGGGAACACCGGGGAGCTGTTTTTT. Its translation: CASSLGTGNTGELFF.

This rearrangement joins TRBV7-9 to TRBJ2-2, with 7 bases identical to TRBD1. J was trimmed by 5 bases and V by 5 bases; bases with no gene match: 8. The CDR3 length is 15 residues. From germline, CDR1 is SEHNR and CDR2 FQNEAQ (reference sequence). In DNA form, the CDR3 reads TGTGCCAGCAGCAACAGGGGTACGGGAACCGGGGAGCTGTTTTTT. Translation gives CASSNRGTGTGELFF.

This chain uses TRBV7-2 with TRBJ1-5; 9 positions match TRBD1. V trimming: 6 bases; J trimming: 6 bases; junction bases outside the gene matches: 6. Germline V gives CDR1 SGHTA, CDR2 FQGNSA. This CDR3 has 14 residues. CDR3 region: CASSLGQGSQPQHF. The CDR3 DNA follows: TGTGCCAGCAGTTTGGGACAGGGAAGTCAGCCCCAGCATTTT.

V is TRBV2 and J is TRBJ2-7; weak D call: TRBD2 (6 bases). Germline assignment: CDR1 SNHLY and CDR2 FYNNEI. CDR3 length: 13 residues. The V gene lost 3 bases and the J gene lost 4 bases, with 10 bases spanning the gap. CDR3 sequence reads: CASSEFAGYEQYV. The CDR3 DNA reads TGTGCCAGCAGTGAGTTTGCGGGGTACGAGCAGTACGTC.

The V and J genes are TRBV5-1 and TRBJ2-1, with a possible D match to TRBD2 (6 bases). The germline V gene encodes CDR1 SGHRS and CDR2 YFSETQ. This CDR3 is built from 17 residues. Trimming removed 3 bases from V and 7 bases from J, with 23 bases in between. CDR3 sequence reads: CASSWERRAPGGNEQFF. The CDR3 nucleotides read TGCGCCAGCAGCTGGGAACGGAGGGCCCCTGGGGGGAATGAGCAGTTCTTC.

The chain uses TRBV11-2 and TRBJ1-4; 11 nucleotides line up with TRBD1. There are 13 residues in the CDR3. Germline loops: CDR1 SGHAT, CDR2 FQNNGV. V lost 6 bases to trimming and J lost 7 bases; unmatched junction nucleotides: 1. CDR3 bases: TGTGCCAGCAGGGGGACAGGGGGTGAAAAACTGTTTTTT. Translated: CASRGTGGEKLFF.

Turning to this clone: Distinct nucleotide sequences in the sample also encode this CDR3. DNA for the CDR3: TGTGCCACCAGTGATTCCCTAGCGGGAGAGACCCAGTACTTC. This gives the protein CATSDSLAGETQYF. V gene TRBV24-1 combines with J gene TRBJ2-5; 8 bases are shared with TRBD2. CDR1 is KGHDR, CDR2 SFDVKD, per germline. The CDR3 is 14 amino acids. Trimming took 2 bases from V and 4 from J; bases not matched to a gene: 2.

The chain combines TRBV18 with TRBJ2-5; 8 bases are shared with TRBD1. The CDR3 sequence is 14 residues long. After removal of 4 bases from V and 0 bases from J, the junction contained 1 base not matched to a gene. Per the germline V gene, CDR1 is KGHSH and CDR2 is LQKENI. As DNA, the CDR3 is TGTGCCAGCTCACACAGGGGGTACCAAGAGACCCAGTACTTC. Translation gives CASSHRGYQETQYF.

The gene calls are TRBV6-5 and TRBJ2-1, with 13 bases lining up with TRBD2. The J segment lost 8 bases and the V segment lost 6 bases, leaving 7 bases of the junction unmatched. Per germline, CDR1 MNHEY and CDR2 SVGAGI. The CDR3 is 15 residues long. Here the CDR3 reads CASSRRTSGGYEQFF. CDR3 nucleotides: TGTGCCAGCAGCCGCCGGACTAGCGGGGGTTATGAGCAGTTCTTC.